This TCR beta chain was sequenced during a study of blood T cell repertoires in COVID-19. Study overall: Some COVID-19 samples were acute and others convalescent; all came from the United States, Italy and Spain. Sample material is recorded as cDNA or gDNA derived from T cells, B-cell-depleted T cells, or PBMCs.

This CDR3 comprises 14 residues. CDR1 is SEHNR and CDR2 is FQNEAQ in the germline V gene (reference sequence). Trimming removed 1 base at V and 9 bases at J, with 12 bases between. The authors' processing: By means of reference gene primer amplification, nucleated cell counts were estimated. Some clones are missing from TCRdb's copy, which holds only in-frame ones; the method was immunoSEQ multiplex PCR. The D gene and trimming were derived from the DNA, and the V and J assignments and clone size from that table. The sample lists 81,000 or so clones; roughly 86% were seen once. V gene TRBV7-9 combines with J gene TRBJ2-2, with D perhaps matching TRBD1 (5 bases). This sequence was found in a man aged 50-60 years with active COVID-19. Material: peripheral blood. CDR3 amino acids: CASSLGQGARELFF. The DNA for the CDR3 is TGTGCCAGCAGCTTAGGGCAGGGCGCGAGGGAGCTGTTTTTT.